A single sample is the source of the 5 T cell receptor beta chains below, sequenced in a study of blood T cells in healthy people across ages. For the second PCR, which ran for roughly 7 to 11 cycles, a sample-barcoded 5' primer and a J-beta primer mix were used. TCRdb analysed the 5' RACE reads with MiXCR anew, one entry per CDR3 protein. Among hundreds of thousands of distinct CDR3 sequences listed, about 61% were seen once. Material: blood. Receptor source: a middle-aged man in good health.

V is TRBV12-5 and J is TRBJ2-7, with D possibly being TRBD1 (5 bases). The CDR3 runs to 13 residues. Germline V gene lookup returns CDR1 LGHNT and CDR2 FRNRAP. Trimming pared 5 bases from V and 5 bases from J, leaving 13 bases between. The CDR3 spells CASGGAGRNEQYF. CDR3 DNA sequence: TGTGCTAGTGGTGGGGCTGGCCGAAACGAGCAGTACTTC.

J is TRBJ2-7 and V is TRBV7-9, with TRBD1 matching over 7 bases. There are 14 residues in the CDR3. V trimming: 5 bases; J trimming: 0 bases; junction bases outside the gene matches: 4. Germline loops: CDR1 SEHNR, CDR2 FQNEAQ (reference sequence). The CDR3 DNA sequence: TGTGCCAGCAGCACAACAGGGGTCTCCTACGAGCAGTACTTC. Translating it yields CASSTTGVSYEQYF.

This chain links TRBV6-5 with TRBJ1-2; D is unresolved. This CDR3 spans 13 amino acids. The V gene's germline CDR1 is MNHEY and CDR2 SVGAGI. Trimming removed 1 base at V and 6 bases at J, with 9 bases between. CDR3 DNA: TGTGCCAGCAGTTACTGGCCTACGGATGGCTACACCTTC. Amino acid sequence: CASSYWPTDGYTF.

This clonotype was recorded at least ten times. This chain links TRBV20-1 with TRBJ2-3; no firm D call. The CDR3 extends over 16 amino acids. The germline V and J ends were trimmed by 1 base and 2 bases, with 16 bases remaining between them. Germline V CDR1 and CDR2: DFQATT, SNEGSKA (reference sequence). CDR3 sequence: CSARVPPARTTDTQYF. CDR3 sequence (DNA): TGCAGTGCTAGAGTCCCCCCGGCGCGTACCACAGATACGCAGTATTTT.

The sample holds many counts of this clonotype. The gene calls are TRBV13 and TRBJ2-4, with D perhaps matching TRBD1 or TRBD2 (5 bases each). The CDR3 runs to 16 residues. The V end lost 5 bases, the J end lost 7 bases, and 21 bases lay between the germline ends. In germline, CDR1 is PRHDT, CDR2 FYEKMQ (reference sequence). This CDR3 is CASSPGRTIAGNIQYF. CDR3 DNA: TGTGCCAGCAGCCCGGGACGGACAATTGCCGGCAACATTCAGTACTTC.